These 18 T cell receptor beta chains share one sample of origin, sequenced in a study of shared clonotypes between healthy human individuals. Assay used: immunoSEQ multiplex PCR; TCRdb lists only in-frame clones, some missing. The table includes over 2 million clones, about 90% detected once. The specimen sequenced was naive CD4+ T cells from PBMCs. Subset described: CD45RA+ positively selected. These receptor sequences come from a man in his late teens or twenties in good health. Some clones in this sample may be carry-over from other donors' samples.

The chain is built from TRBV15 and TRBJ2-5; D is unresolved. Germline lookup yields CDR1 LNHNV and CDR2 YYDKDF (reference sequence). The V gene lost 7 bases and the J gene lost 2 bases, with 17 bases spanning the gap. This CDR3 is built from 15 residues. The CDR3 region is CATKGRVWGQETQYF. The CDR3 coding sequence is TGTGCCACCAAGGGCCGCGTTTGGGGACAAGAGACCCAGTACTTC.

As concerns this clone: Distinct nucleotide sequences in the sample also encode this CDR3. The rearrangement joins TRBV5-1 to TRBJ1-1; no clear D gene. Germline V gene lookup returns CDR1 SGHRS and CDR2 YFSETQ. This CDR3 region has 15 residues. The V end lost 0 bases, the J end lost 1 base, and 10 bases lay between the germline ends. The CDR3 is CASSLGRRGNTEAFF. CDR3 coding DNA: TGCGCCAGCAGCTTGGGACGGCGGGGGAACACTGAAGCTTTCTTT. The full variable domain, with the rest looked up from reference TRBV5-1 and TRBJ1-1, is KAGVTQTPRYLIKTRGQQVTLSCSPISGHRSVSWYQQTPGQGLQFLFEYFSETQRNKGNFPGRFSGRQFSNSRSEMNVSTLELGDSALYLCASSLGRRGNTEAFFGQGTRLTVV.

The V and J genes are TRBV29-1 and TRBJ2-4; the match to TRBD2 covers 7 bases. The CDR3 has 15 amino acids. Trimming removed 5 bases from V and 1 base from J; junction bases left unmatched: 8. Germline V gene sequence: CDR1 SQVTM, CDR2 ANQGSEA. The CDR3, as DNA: TGCAGCGTTATCTTAGGCGGGAGTGCCAAAAACATTCAGTACTTC. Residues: CSVILGGSAKNIQYF.

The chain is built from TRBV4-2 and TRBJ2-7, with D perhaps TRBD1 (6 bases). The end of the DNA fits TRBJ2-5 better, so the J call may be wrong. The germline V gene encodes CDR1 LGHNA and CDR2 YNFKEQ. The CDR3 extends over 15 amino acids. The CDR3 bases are TGTGCCAGCAGCCAAGTCCAGGGGAACCAAGAGACCCAGTACTTC. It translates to CASSQVQGNQETQYF.

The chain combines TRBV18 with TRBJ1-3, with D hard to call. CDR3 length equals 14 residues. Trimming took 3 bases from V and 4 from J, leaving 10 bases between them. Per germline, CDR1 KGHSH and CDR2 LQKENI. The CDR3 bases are TGTGCCAGCTCACCGGCGGATTTGGGAAACACCATATATTTT. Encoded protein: CASSPADLGNTIYF.

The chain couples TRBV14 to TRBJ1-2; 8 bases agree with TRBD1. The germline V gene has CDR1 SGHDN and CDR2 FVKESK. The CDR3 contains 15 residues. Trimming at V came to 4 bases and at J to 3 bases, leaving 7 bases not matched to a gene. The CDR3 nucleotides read TGTGCCAGCAGCCCCTGGACAGGGTACGACTATGGCTACACCTTC. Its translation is CASSPWTGYDYGYTF. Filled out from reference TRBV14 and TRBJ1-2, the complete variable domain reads EAGVTQFPSHSVIEKGQTVTLRCDPISGHDNLYWYRRVMGKEIKFLLHFVKESKQDESGMPNNRFLAERTGGTYSTLKVQPAELEDSGVYFCASSPWTGYDYGYTFGSGTRLTVV.

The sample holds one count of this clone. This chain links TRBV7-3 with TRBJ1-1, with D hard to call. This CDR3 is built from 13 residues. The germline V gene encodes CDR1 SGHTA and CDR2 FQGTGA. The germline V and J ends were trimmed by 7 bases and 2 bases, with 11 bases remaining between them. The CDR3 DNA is TGTGCCAGCATCAAGGAGGACAACACTGAAGCTTTCTTT. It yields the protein CASIKEDNTEAFF.

The CDR3, as DNA: TGTGCCAGCGGCCAGGACTCTGGAAACACCATATATTTT. Its protein is CASGQDSGNTIYF. The chain is built from TRBV9 and TRBJ1-3, with D hard to call. This CDR3 comprises 13 residues. The V gene lost 7 bases and the J gene lost 0 bases, with 8 bases spanning the gap. CDR1 is SGDLS, CDR2 YYNGEE, per germline.

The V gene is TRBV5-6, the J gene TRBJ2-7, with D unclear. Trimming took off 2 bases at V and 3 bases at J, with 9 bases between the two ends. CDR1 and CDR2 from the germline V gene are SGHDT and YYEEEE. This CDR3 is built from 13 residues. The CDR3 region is CASSFRDNYEQYF. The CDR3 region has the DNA TGTGCCAGCAGCTTCCGAGACAACTACGAGCAGTACTTC.

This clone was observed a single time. In nucleotides, the CDR3 is TGTGCCAGCACCCGTGCGGTAGGCTCTGGGGCCAACGTCCTGACTTTC. Its protein product is CASTRAVGSGANVLTF. The chain is built from TRBV11-2 and TRBJ2-6; the D is unclear. This CDR3 is 16 amino acids long. CDR1 and CDR2 (germline): SGHAT, FQNNGV. Trimming took 7 bases from V and 0 from J, leaving 13 bases between them. Supplemented by reference TRBV11-2 and TRBJ2-6, the full variable domain reads EAGVAQSPRYKIIEKRQSVAFWCNPISGHATLYWYQQILGQGPKLLIQFQNNGVVDDSQLPKDRFSAERLKGVDSTLKIQPAKLEDSAVYLCASTRAVGSGANVLTFGAGSRLTVL.

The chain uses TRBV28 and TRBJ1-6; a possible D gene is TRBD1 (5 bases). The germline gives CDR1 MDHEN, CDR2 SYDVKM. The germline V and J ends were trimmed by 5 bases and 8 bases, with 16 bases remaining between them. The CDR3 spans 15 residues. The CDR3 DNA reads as TGTGCCAGCAGTCCAAATATGCGGGGGGATTCACCCCTCCACTTT. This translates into CASSPNMRGDSPLHF.

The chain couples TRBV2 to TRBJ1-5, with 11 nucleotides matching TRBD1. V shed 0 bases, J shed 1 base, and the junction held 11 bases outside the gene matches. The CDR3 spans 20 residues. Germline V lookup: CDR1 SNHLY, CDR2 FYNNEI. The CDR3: CASSEALLGQGDTSNQPQHF. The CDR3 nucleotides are TGTGCCAGCAGTGAAGCGCTTCTGGGACAGGGGGATACCAGCAATCAGCCCCAGCATTTT.

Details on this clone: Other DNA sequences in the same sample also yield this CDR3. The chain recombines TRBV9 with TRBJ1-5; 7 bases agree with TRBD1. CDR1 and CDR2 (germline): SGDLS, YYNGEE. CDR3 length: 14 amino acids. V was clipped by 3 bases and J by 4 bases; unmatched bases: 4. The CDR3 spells CASSAGTANQPQHF. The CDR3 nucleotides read TGTGCCAGCAGCGCAGGGACAGCTAATCAGCCCCAGCATTTT.

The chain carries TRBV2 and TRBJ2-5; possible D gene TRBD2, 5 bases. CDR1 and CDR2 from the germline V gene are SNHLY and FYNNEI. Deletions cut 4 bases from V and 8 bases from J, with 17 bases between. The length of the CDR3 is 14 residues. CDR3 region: CASSVLTTEETQYF. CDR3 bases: TGTGCCAGCAGTGTCCTTACTACGGAGGAAACCCAGTACTTC. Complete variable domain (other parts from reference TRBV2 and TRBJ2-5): EPEVTQTPSHQVTQMGQEVILRCVPISNHLYFYWYRQILGQKVEFLVSFYNNEISEKSEIFDDQFSVERPDGSNFTLKIRSTKLEDSAMYFCASSVLTTEETQYFGPGTRLLVL.

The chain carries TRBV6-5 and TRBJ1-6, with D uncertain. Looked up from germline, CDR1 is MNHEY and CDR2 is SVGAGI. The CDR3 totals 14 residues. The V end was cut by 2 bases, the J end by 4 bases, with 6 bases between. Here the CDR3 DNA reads TGTGCCAGCAGTTACGACCTATATAATTCACCCCTCCACTTT. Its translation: CASSYDLYNSPLHF.

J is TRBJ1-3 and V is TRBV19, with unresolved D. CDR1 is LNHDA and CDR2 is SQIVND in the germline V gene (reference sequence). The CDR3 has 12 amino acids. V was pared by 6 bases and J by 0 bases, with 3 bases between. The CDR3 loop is CASRVSGNTIYF. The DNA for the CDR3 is TGTGCCAGTAGGGTCTCTGGAAACACCATATATTTT.

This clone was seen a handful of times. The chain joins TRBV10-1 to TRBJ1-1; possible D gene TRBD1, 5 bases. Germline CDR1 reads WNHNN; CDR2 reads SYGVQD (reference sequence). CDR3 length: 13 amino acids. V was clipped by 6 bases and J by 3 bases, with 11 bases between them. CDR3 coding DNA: TGCGCCAGCAGGGTCGACAGAGACACTGAAGCTTTCTTT. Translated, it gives CASRVDRDTEAFF.

CDR3 nucleotides: TGTGCCAGCAGCGCCCAGGGTAGAAATCAGCCCCAGCATTTT. Its protein is CASSAQGRNQPQHF. The chain couples TRBV9 to TRBJ1-5; tentative D call: TRBD1 (5 bases). V was trimmed by 3 bases and J by 4 bases, leaving 11 bases between them. Germline CDR1 reads SGDLS; CDR2 reads YYNGEE. This CDR3 is built from 14 residues.